These 6 T cell receptor beta chains share one sample of origin, sequenced in a study of monozygotic twins with inflammatory bowel disease. TCRdb reanalyzed the 5' RACE reads, giving one entry per CDR3 protein sequence and no DNA. Recorded for this sample: about 140,000 distinct CDR3 sequences. Input material: blood. Source of these receptors: a human donor with ulcerative colitis or Crohn's disease, or a healthy co-twin of an affected twin (not recorded which).

The chain carries TRBV10-3 and TRBJ1-5; TCRdb's D call, TRBD1, is unchecked because there is no DNA. This CDR3 has 13 residues. Germline values: CDR1 ENHRY, CDR2 SYGVKD. The CDR3 sequence: CAIGTGDNQPQHF.

The chain joins TRBV5-1 to TRBJ2-5; there is no DNA to check the TCRdb D call of TRBD2. In germline, CDR1 is SGHRS, CDR2 YFSETQ. This CDR3 region has 14 residues. CDR3 protein: CASVRTSGMETQYF.

The chain employs TRBV20-1 and TRBJ2-1; TCRdb names TRBD2, which stays unverified in the absence of DNA. Germline CDR1 is DFQATT and CDR2 is SNEGSKA (reference sequence). The length of the CDR3 is 15 residues. CDR3 protein: CSADRGLAGHNEQFF.

The CDR3 reads CSAWTSTNTDTQYF. The rearrangement uses TRBV20-1 and TRBJ2-3; TCRdb's assignment of TRBD2 cannot be checked, as there is no DNA. The CDR3 extends over 14 amino acids. Germline V CDR1 and CDR2: DFQATT, SNEGSKA (reference sequence).

V is TRBV6-2 or TRBV6-3 and J is TRBJ1-1; TCRdb proposes TRBD1, but this gene call is untestable without DNA. This CDR3 region has 15 residues. The germline CDR1 and CDR2 sequences are MNHEY and SVGEGT. The CDR3 reads CASSRTGVGDTEAFF.

The V and J genes are TRBV15 and TRBJ2-3; without DNA, the TCRdb call of TRBD2 cannot be checked. Germline CDR1 LNHNV, CDR2 YYDKDF (reference sequence). CDR3 length: 14 residues. The CDR3 sequence is CATSRGDSTDTQYF.